Sequencing of this TCR beta chain was carried out in a study of blood T cell repertoires in COVID-19. Study-level background: COVID-19 samples collected from the United States, Italy and Spain covered acute and convalescent phases.

Germline values: CDR1 SGHRS, CDR2 YFSETQ. The V segment lost 4 bases and the J segment 2 bases; nucleotides outside the gene matches: 6. The CDR3 is made up of 14 amino acids. In the original workflow: Amplifying reference gene primers gave estimates of nucleated cell counts. Assay: immunoSEQ multiplex PCR; the TCRdb copy retains only in-frame clones and omits some. V and J calls and clone size are as listed in that table; D and trimming were resolved from the DNA. The sample includes under 300,000 clones, approximately 83% of them seen just once. The sample consisted of peripheral blood. The clonotype was recovered from an elderly woman with acute or convalescent COVID-19. This sequence joins TRBV5-1 and TRBJ2-7; 7 nucleotides match TRBD1. The CDR3 DNA reads as TGCGCCAGCAGCCAGACAGGGTTACCCTACGAGCAGTACTTC. It is translated as CASSQTGLPYEQYF.